Reported below is one T cell receptor beta chain. These data originate in a study of blood T cell repertoires in COVID-19. Original handling: Cell counts per sample came from amplifying reference gene primers. The assay was immunoSEQ multiplex PCR, and TCRdb's table has in-frame clones only and misses some. V and J calls and clone size are given by that table; D and trimming were obtained from the DNA. The table includes some 150,000 clones, around 86% detected once. Looked up from germline, CDR1 is GTSNPN and CDR2 is SVGIG (reference sequence). The J segment lost 3 bases and the V segment lost 5 bases, leaving 13 bases of the junction unmatched. The CDR3 loop spans 16 amino acids.

The clonotype comes from a man between 45 and 60 years old who had recovered from COVID-19. The sample was peripheral blood. The J gene is TRBJ2-3, the V gene TRBV30, with 8 nucleotides matching TRBD1. The CDR3 is CAWLRKDRGATDTQYF. The CDR3 nucleotides read TGTGCCTGGCTGCGTAAAGACAGGGGCGCAACAGATACGCAGTATTTT. Full variable domain (rest looked up from reference TRBV30 and TRBJ2-3): SQTIHQWPATLVQPVGSPLSLECTVEGTSNPNLYWYRQAAGRGLQLLFYSVGIGQISSEVPQNLSASRPQDRQFILSSKKLLLSDSGFYLCAWLRKDRGATDTQYFGPGTRLTVL.